These 3 T cell receptor beta chains originate from one sample sequenced in a study of glioma-infiltrating T cells after dendritic cell vaccination. The repertoire was sequenced with immunoSEQ multiplex PCR; TCRdb's copy has only in-frame clones and lacks some. The sample has around 100,000 clones, roughly 76% seen once. The sample was blood, taken before dendritic cell vaccination. The origin of the receptors is a human donor with glioblastoma.

The V gene is TRBV10-3, the J gene TRBJ2-7; the D gene is possibly TRBD2 (7 bases). Per germline, CDR1 ENHRY and CDR2 SYGVKD. V lost 7 bases, J lost 6 bases, and 22 bases lay in between. This CDR3 has 15 amino acids. DNA for the CDR3: TGTGCCATCACCGACGGTGGGGGGGCCGATCCCGAGCAGTACTTC. It translates to CAITDGGGADPEQYF.

This chain uses TRBV10-2 with TRBJ2-7, with 8 bases aligning to TRBD1. J lost 0 bases, V lost 6 bases, and 7 bases had no gene match. CDR1 is WSHSY, CDR2 SAAADI, per germline. The CDR3 runs to 15 residues. DNA for the CDR3: TGCGCCAGCAGGACGGGACAGGCGGACTCCTACGAGCAGTACTTC. This encodes CASRTGQADSYEQYF.

The V gene is TRBV6-5, the J gene TRBJ1-6, with a possible D match to TRBD1 (6 bases). The length of the CDR3 is 13 residues. V was trimmed by 6 bases and J by 10 bases, leaving 13 bases between them. Germline CDR1 MNHEY, CDR2 SVGAGI. The CDR3 DNA follows: TGTGCCAGCAGCAACAGGGAGAGATCACCCCTCCACTTT. Protein product: CASSNRERSPLHF.